This T cell receptor beta chain came from a study of T-cell reconstitution after alpha-beta-depleted transplantation in children. Preparation of the TCRbeta library was carried out with unique molecular identifiers. TCRdb passed the PCR reads through MiXCR, listing each CDR3 protein once. The repertoire holds approximately 200,000 distinct CDR3 sequences, with around 5.9% as singletons. This clonotype was observed at least ten times. Its antigen is as yet unknown. The CDR3 runs to 14 residues. V lost 7 bases and J lost 1, with 13 bases in between. Germline V gene data show CDR1 as SGHTA and CDR2 as FQGNSA. Study findings and constraints: One year post-transplant, T-cell counts and diversity were largely derived from T cells produced anew.

The chain is built from TRBV7-2 and TRBJ1-1, with a possible D match to TRBD1 (6 bases). Sample: PBMCs, taken before TCRalphabeta/CD19-depleted stem cell transplant. The sequence was collected from a girl in the first two years of life with combined immunodeficiency, due to receive a stem cell transplant. The CDR3 coding sequence is TGTGCCAGCACCCAGGGACACGCGAACACTGAAGCTTTCTTT. Translating it yields CASTQGHANTEAFF.